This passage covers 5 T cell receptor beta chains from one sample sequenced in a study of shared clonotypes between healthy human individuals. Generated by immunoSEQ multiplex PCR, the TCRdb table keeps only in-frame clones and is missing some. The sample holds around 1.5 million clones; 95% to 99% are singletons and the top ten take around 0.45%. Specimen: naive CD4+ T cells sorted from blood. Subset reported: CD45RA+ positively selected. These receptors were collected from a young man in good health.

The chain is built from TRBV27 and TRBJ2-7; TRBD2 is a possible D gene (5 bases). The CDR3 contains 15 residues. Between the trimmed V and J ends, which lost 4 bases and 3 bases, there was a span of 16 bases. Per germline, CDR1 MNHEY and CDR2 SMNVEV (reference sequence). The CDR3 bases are TGTGCCAGCAGTTCCGGAGGAGCTCCAAACTACGAGCAGTACTTC. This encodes CASSSGGAPNYEQYF.

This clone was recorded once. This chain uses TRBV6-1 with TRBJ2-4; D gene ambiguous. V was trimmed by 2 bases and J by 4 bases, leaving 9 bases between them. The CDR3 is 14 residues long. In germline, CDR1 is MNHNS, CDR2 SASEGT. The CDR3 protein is CASSEHLTKNIQYF. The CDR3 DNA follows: TGTGCCAGCAGTGAACACCTAACAAAAAACATTCAGTACTTC.

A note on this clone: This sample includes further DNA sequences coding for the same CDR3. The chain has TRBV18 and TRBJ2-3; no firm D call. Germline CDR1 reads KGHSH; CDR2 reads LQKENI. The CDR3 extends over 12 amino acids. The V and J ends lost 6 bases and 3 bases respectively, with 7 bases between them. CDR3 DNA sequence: TGTGCCAGCTCTGTTTCAACAGATACGCAGTATTTT. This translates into CASSVSTDTQYF.

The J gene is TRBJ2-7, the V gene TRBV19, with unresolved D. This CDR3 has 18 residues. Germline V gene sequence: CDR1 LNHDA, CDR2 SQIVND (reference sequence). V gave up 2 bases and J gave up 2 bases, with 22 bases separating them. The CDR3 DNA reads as TGTGCCAGTAGTATAAGGGCTCACATCCCCCTGGGTCCCTACGAGCAGTACTTC. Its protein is CASSIRAHIPLGPYEQYF.

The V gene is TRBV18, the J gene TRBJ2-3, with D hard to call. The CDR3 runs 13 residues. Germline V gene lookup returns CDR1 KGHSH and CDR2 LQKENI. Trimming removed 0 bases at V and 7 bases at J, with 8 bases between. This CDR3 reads CASSPPGSYTQYF. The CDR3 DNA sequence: TGTGCCAGCTCACCACCCGGGTCGTATACGCAGTATTTT.